This T cell receptor (beta chain) was recovered during a study of cytomegalovirus exposure and HLA in healthy donors. Germline V lookup: CDR1 SNHLY, CDR2 FYNNEI. Between the trimmed V and J ends, which lost 3 bases and 6 bases, there was a span of 6 bases. This CDR3 has 12 amino acids. PCR employed 60 Vbeta and 13 Jbeta primers. TCRdb's table, derived via immunoSEQ multiplex PCR, lists solely in-frame clones and lacks some. The table records approximately 110,000 clones, around 78% of them present only once. The sample was PBMCs. This rearrangement joins TRBV2 to TRBJ2-1; no definite D call. The TCR sequence derives from a middle-aged man in good health and CMV-seronegative. The CDR3 loop reads CASSDYLNEQFF. For the CDR3, the DNA is TGTGCCAGCAGTGACTATCTCAATGAGCAGTTCTTC. Complete variable domain (other parts from reference TRBV2 and TRBJ2-1): EPEVTQTPSHQVTQMGQEVILRCVPISNHLYFYWYRQILGQKVEFLVSFYNNEISEKSEIFDDQFSVERPDGSNFTLKIRSTKLEDSAMYFCASSDYLNEQFFGPGTRLTVL.